This TCR beta chain comes out of a study of early T cells in non-severe SARS-CoV-2 infection. Study summary: Sequencing input comprised bulk RNA from unsorted whole blood; chain pairing was not available. Study conclusions and caveats: Missing private and CD4 specificities, VDJdb matching favored anti-spike CD8 responses.

Molecules of cDNA were individually given unique molecular identifiers that were attached to them. One entry per CDR3 protein results from TCRdb running MiXCR on the 5' RACE reads. The repertoire holds about 17,000 distinct CDR3 sequences, 5% to 6% seen once, with less than 8% in the top ten. This clonotype was detected many times. Antigen specificity is unknown. This material consisted of whole blood, taken at baseline. The receptor comes from an adult who was a healthcare worker with PCR-confirmed SARS-CoV-2 infection or an uninfected control (not recorded which).

In nucleotides, the CDR3 is TGTGCCAGCACCGTTGGGGACAGGGGGCATGAGCAGTTCTTC. Translation: CASTVGDRGHEQFF. This rearrangement joins TRBV9 to TRBJ2-1; 12 bases match TRBD1. The junction had 6 bases not matched to a gene; V was cut back by 6 bases and J by 8 bases. Germline assignment: CDR1 SGDLS and CDR2 YYNGEE. The CDR3 extends over 14 amino acids.